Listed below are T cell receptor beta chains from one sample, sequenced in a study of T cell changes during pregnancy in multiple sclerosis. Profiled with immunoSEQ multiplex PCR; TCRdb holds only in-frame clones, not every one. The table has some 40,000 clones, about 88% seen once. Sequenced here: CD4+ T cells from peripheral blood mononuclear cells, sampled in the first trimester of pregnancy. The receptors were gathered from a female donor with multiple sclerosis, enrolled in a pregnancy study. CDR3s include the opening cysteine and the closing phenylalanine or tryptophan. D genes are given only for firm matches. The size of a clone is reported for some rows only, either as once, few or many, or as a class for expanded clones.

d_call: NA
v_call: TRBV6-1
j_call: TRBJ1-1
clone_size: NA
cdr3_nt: TGTGCCAGCAGTGAACGGGAGGGTTTGGCTGAAGCTTTCTTT
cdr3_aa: CASSEREGLAEAFF

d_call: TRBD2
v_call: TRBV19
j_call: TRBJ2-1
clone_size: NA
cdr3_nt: TGTGCCAGTAGTTTGAGGCTAGCGGGAGGTAATGAGCAGTTCTTC
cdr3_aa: CASSLRLAGGNEQFF

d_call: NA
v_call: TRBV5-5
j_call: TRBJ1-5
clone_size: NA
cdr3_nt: TGTGCCAGCAGCCTGGGTGGAGGCAATCAGCCCCAGCATTTT
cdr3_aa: CASSLGGGNQPQHF

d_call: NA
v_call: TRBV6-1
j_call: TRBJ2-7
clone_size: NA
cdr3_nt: TGTGCCAGCAGTGGGAAGACAGGTGTAGGGCAGTACTTC
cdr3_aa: CASSGKTGVGQYF

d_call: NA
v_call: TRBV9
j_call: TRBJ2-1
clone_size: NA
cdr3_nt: TGTGCCAGCAGCCGAGGGAGTTACAATGAGCAGTTCTTC
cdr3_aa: CASSRGSYNEQFF

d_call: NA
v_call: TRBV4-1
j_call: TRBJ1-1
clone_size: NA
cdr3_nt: TGCGCCAGCAGCCAAGGGGGCCGGGGGGCTTGGGACACTGAAGCTTTCTTT
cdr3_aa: CASSQGGRGAWDTEAFF

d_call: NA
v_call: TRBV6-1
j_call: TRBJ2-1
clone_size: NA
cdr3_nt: TGTGCCAGCAGTGGTCTAGCGCCAATTTACAATGAGCAGTTCTTC
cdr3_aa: CASSGLAPIYNEQFF

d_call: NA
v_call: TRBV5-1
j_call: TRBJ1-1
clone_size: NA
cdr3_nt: TGCGCCAGCAGCTTGGGCACAGGATATCGGTCGGACACTGAAGCTTTCTTT
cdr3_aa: CASSLGTGYRSDTEAFF

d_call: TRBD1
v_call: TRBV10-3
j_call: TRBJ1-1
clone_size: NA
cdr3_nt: TGTGCCATCTCGGACAGGGTAAACACTGAAGCTTTCTTT
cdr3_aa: CAISDRVNTEAFF

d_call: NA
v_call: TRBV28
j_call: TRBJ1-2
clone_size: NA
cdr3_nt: TGTGCCAGCAGTTACAGACGAGATGGCTACACCTTC
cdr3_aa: CASSYRRDGYTF

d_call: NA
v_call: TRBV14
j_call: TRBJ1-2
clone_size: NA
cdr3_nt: TGTGCCAGCAGCCGTGAAGCGGGGTGGGGCTACACCTTC
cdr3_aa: CASSREAGWGYTF

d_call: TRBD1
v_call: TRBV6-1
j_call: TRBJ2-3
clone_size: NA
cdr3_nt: TGTGCCACCAACCGGGACAGGGGCTATACGCAGTATTTT
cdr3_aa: CATNRDRGYTQYF

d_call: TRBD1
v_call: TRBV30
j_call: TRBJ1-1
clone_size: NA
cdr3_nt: TGTGCCTGGAGGACAGGGATAGTGAACACTGAAGCTTTCTTT
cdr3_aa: CAWRTGIVNTEAFF

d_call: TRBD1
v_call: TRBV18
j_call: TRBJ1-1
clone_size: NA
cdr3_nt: TGTGCCAGCTCACCCCTCAGGGGGATTCAGGACACTGAAGCTTTCTTT
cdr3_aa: CASSPLRGIQDTEAFF

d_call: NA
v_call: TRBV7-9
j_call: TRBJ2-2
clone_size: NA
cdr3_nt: TGTGCCAGCAGCTTAGCAGGAGGACCCGGGGAGCTGTTTTTT
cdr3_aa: CASSLAGGPGELFF

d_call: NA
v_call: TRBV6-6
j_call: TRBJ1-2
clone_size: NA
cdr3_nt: TGTGCCAGCAGTAACCACAGGGCGGCTAACTATGGCTACACCTTC
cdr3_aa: CASSNHRAANYGYTF

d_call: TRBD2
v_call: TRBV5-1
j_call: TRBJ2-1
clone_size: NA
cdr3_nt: TGCGCCAGCAGCTTCACCGGGACTAGCGGCAGTATCTCCTACAATGAGCAGTTCTTC
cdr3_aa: CASSFTGTSGSISYNEQFF

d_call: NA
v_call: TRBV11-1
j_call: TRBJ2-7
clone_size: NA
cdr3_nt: TGTGCCAGCAGCTTCGAGCGGTATTCCTACGAGCAGTACTTC
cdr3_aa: CASSFERYSYEQYF

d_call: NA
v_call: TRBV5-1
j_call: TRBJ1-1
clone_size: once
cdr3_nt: TGCGCCAGCAGGATGTGGACAGTAGACACTGAAGCTTTCTTT
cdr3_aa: CASRMWTVDTEAFF

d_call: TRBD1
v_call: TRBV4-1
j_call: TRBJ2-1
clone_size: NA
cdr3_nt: TGCGCCAGCAGCCACCGGGACAGACTTATGGATGAGCAGTTCTTC
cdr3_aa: CASSHRDRLMDEQFF

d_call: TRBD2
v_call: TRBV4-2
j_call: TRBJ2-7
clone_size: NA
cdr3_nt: TGTGCCAGCAGCCAAGGTCCTACTAGCGGGTTAAGGATATTC
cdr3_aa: CASSQGPTSGLRIF

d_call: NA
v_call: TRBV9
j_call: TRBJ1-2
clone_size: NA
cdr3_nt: TGTGCCAGCAGCGTACAGGGTTATGGCTACACCTTC
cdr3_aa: CASSVQGYGYTF

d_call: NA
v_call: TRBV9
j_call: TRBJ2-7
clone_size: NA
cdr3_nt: TGTGCCAGCAGCAAGGGGGACACGACCTACGAGCAGTACTTC
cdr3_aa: CASSKGDTTYEQYF

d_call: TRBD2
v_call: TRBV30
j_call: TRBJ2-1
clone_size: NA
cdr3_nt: TGTGCCTGGAGTACTAGCGTAATCAATGAGCAGTTCTTC
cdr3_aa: CAWSTSVINEQFF

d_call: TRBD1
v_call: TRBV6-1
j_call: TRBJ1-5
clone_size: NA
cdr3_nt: TGTGCCAGCAGCTGGACAGGGGGCTTTGATCAGCCCCAGCATTTT
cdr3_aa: CASSWTGGFDQPQHF

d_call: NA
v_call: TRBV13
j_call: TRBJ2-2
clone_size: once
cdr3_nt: TGTGCCAGCAGCCCCCCTATCGGGGAGCTGTTTTTT
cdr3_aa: CASSPPIGELFF

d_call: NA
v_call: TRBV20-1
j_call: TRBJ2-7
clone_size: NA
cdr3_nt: TGCAGTGCCACTAACGCTGAGCAGTACTTC
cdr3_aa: CSATNAEQYF

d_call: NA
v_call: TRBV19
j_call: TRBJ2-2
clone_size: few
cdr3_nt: TGTGCCAGTAAACAGGGAAGGGGGACCGGGGAGCTGTTTTTT
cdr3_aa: CASKQGRGTGELFF

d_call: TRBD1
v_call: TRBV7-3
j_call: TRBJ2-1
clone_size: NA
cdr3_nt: TGTGCCAGCAGCCCCAGGGGGTACAATGAGCAGTTCTTC
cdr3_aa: CASSPRGYNEQFF

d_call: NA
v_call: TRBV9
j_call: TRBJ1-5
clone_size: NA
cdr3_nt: TGTGCCAGCAGCGTTGGAGTCGAGCCTCAGCCCCAGCATTTT
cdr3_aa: CASSVGVEPQPQHF

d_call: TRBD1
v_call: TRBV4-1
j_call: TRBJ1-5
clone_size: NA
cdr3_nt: TGCGCCAGCAGCCCAACCCCGGGACAGACGTCCAATCAGCCCCAGCATTTT
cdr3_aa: CASSPTPGQTSNQPQHF

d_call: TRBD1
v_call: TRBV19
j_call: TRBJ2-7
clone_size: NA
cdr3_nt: TGTGCCAGTAGCAAGGGGACAGGGACCGAGCAGTACTTC
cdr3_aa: CASSKGTGTEQYF

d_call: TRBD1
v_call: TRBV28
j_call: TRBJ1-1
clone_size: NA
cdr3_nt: TGTGCCAGCAGTGCGGACAGGGTTACTGAAGCTTTCTTT
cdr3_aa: CASSADRVTEAFF

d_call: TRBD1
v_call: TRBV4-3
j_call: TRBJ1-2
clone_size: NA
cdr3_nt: TGCGCCAGCAGCCGGGACAGGGGAACAAACTATGGCTACACCTTC
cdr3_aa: CASSRDRGTNYGYTF

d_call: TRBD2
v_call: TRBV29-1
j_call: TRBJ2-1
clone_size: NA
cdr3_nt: TGCAGCGTGCTAGCGGGAGGTAACAATGAGCAGTTCTTC
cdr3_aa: CSVLAGGNNEQFF

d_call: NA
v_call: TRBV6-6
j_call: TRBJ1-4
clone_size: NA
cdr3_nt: TGTGCCAGCAGTCTTGGACAGTTTAAACTGTTTTTT
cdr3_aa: CASSLGQFKLFF

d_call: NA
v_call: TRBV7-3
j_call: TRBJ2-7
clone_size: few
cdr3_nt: TGTGCCAGCAGCTTATTCCCCAGTGGACTTTACGAGCAGTACTTC
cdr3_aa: CASSLFPSGLYEQYF

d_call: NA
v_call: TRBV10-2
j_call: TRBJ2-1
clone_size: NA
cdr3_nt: TGCGCCAGCAGTCAGGACTCGAACTCCTACAATGAGCAGTTCTTC
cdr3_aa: CASSQDSNSYNEQFF

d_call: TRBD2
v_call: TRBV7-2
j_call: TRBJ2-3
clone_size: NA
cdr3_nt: TGTGCCAGCAGCTATAGCGGGAGCCCAACAGATACGCAGTATTTT
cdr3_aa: CASSYSGSPTDTQYF

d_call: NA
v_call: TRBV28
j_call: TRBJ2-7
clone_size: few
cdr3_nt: TGTGCCAGCAGTCGACAGGGAGGATCCTACGAGCAGTACTTC
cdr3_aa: CASSRQGGSYEQYF

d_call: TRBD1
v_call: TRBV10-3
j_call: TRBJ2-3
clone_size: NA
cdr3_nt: TGTGCCATCAGTGACCGGACAGGGGGCACAGATACGCAGTATTTT
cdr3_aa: CAISDRTGGTDTQYF

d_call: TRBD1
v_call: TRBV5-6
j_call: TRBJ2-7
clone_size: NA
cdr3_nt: TGTGCCAGCAGCCCCACCGGGACAGGCGCCTCCTACGAGCAGTACTTC
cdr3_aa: CASSPTGTGASYEQYF

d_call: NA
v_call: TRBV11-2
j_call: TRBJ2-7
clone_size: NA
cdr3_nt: TGTGCCAGCAGCATCCGGTTAGTTTCCTACGAGCAGTACTTC
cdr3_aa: CASSIRLVSYEQYF

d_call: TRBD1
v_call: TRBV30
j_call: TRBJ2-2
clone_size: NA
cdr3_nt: TGTGCCTGGAGTGCGAAAGGACAGGGTGGTATCGGGGAGCTGTTTTTT
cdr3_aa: CAWSAKGQGGIGELFF

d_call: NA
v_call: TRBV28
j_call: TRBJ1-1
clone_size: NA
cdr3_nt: TGTGCCAGCAGTAGGAACGGACTGGGTGAAGCTTTCTTT
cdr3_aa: CASSRNGLGEAFF

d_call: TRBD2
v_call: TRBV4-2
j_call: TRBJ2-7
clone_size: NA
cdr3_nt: TGTGCCAGCAGCCAGGAAACCCACACTAGCGGTAGTACCTACGAGCAGTACTTC
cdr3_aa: CASSQETHTSGSTYEQYF

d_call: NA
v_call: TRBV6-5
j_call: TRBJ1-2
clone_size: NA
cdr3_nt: TGTGCCAGCAGTTCCACATCTTATGGCTACACCTTC
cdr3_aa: CASSSTSYGYTF

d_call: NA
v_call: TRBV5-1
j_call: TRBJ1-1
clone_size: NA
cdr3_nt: TGCGCCAGCAAACGCCAAGAGATGAGCACTGAAGCTTTCTTT
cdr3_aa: CASKRQEMSTEAFF